The 5 T cell receptor beta chains given below trace back to one sample, sequenced in a study of neurological immune-mediated disorders. TCRdb redid the calling of the 5' RACE reads with MiXCR, one entry per CDR3 protein. The table records 40,000 or so distinct CDR3 sequences, about 4.8% of them present only once. The sequenced sample consisted of CD4+ T cells from blood. These receptors all come from a man aged 18 to 30 in good health.

This clonotype was found many times. The chain uses TRBV5-5 and TRBJ2-2; 9 nucleotides match TRBD1. The junction had 10 bases not matched to a gene; V was cut back by 4 bases and J by 3 bases. CDR1 and CDR2 from the germline V gene are SGHKS and YYEKEE (reference sequence). The CDR3 runs to 17 residues. Here the CDR3 reads CASSRTGAVRDTGELFF. The CDR3 DNA follows: TGTGCCAGCAGCCGGACAGGGGCGGTACGGGACACCGGGGAGCTGTTTTTT.

This clonotype appeared many times. This CDR3 is CASSSAFDSPLHF. In DNA form, the CDR3 reads TGTGCCAGCAGCTCAGCATTTGATTCACCCCTCCACTTT. This chain connects TRBV7-2 to TRBJ1-6; D gene unclear. The germline CDR1 and CDR2 sequences are SGHTA and FQGNSA. V was pared by 4 bases and J by 8 bases, with 9 bases between. This CDR3 has 13 residues.

This clonotype was recorded at least ten times. The V gene is TRBV3-1, the J gene TRBJ1-1; D uncertain. The germline gives CDR1 LGHDT, CDR2 YNNKEL (reference sequence). The CDR3 is 14 residues long. With 0 bases removed from V and 10 bases from J, the gap between germline ends came to 15 bases. CDR3 sequence: CASSQDFALAGAFF. In DNA, the CDR3 is TGTGCCAGCAGCCAAGATTTTGCCCTGGCGGGAGCTTTCTTT.

This clonotype has a count of ten or more. The chain links TRBV5-1 to TRBJ1-5, with D tentatively TRBD1 (5 bases). Germline lookup yields CDR1 SGHRS and CDR2 YFSETQ. V lost 4 bases to trimming and J lost 5 bases, with 10 bases between them. The CDR3 covers 13 residues. CDR3 region: CASSIEGYQPQHF. CDR3 nucleotides: TGCGCCAGCAGCATAGAGGGGTATCAGCCCCAGCATTTT.

At least ten counts were recorded for this clonotype. The rearrangement links TRBV27 to TRBJ1-1; D might be TRBD1 (6 bases). The germline CDR1 and CDR2 sequences are MNHEY and SMNVEV (reference sequence). The ends were cut back, 7 bases at V and 4 bases at J, with 19 bases in the middle. The CDR3 is 15 amino acids. Here the CDR3 reads CASNLMGGAGTEAFF. CDR3 DNA sequence: TGTGCCAGCAACCTGATGGGGGGCGCGGGCACTGAAGCTTTCTTT.